Listed here is a single T cell receptor (beta chain). As yet, its antigen is unknown. This sample stems from a study of blood T cells in healthy people across ages. Overall study: Template switching caught about one barcoded beta molecule for each two T cells. Study-level results: Naive T cell percentage showed a strong correlation with TCR beta diversity.

Using a J-beta primer mix together with a sample-barcoded 5' primer, a second PCR was run for about 6 to 11 cycles. Template switching added a 12-random-nucleotide identifier to every cDNA molecule. All samples yielded 2.5 million or more CDR3-containing paired-end reads. TCRdb called the 5' RACE reads again in MiXCR, with one record for every CDR3 protein. The sample shows about 1.4 million distinct CDR3 sequences, around 59% of them seen only once. The sequence came from a man aged 18 to 30 in good health. Specimen: blood.

CDR3 in DNA: TGTGCCAGCAGCGTAGGACCCAGCGGCGTAAACGAGCGGTACTTC. This encodes CASSVGPSGVNERYF. The V gene is TRBV9, the J gene TRBJ2-4; a possible D gene is TRBD2 (5 bases). V was cut by 0 bases and J by 15 bases, with 22 bases left in between. The CDR3 contains 15 residues. Per germline, CDR1 SGDLS and CDR2 YYNGEE.